This paragraph reports one T cell receptor (beta chain). The sample belongs to a study of T cell changes during pregnancy in multiple sclerosis. The repertoire was sequenced with immunoSEQ multiplex PCR; TCRdb's copy has only in-frame clones and lacks some. The data contain under 80,000 clones, around 90% of them singletons. The origin of this receptor is a female donor with multiple sclerosis, enrolled in a pregnancy study. The starting material was CD4+ T cells from peripheral blood mononuclear cells, obtained in the second trimester of pregnancy.

The CDR3 nucleotides are TGTGCCAGCAGTACAGACAGGGTGAGCTCCTACGAGCAGTACTTC. The encoded protein is CASSTDRVSSYEQYF. The chain employs TRBV28 and TRBJ2-7, with 7 bases that match TRBD1. J gave up 0 bases and V 5 bases, and 7 bases lay outside the gene matches. The CDR3 covers 15 residues. Germline assignment: CDR1 MDHEN and CDR2 SYDVKM. Complete variable domain (other parts from reference TRBV28 and TRBJ2-7): DVKVTQSSRYLVKRTGEKVFLECVQDMDHENMFWYRQDPGLGLRLIYFSYDVKMKEKGDIPEGYSVSREKKERFSLILESASTNQTSMYLCASSTDRVSSYEQYFGPGTRLTVT.